The present entry profiles one T cell receptor (beta chain) with its context. The antigen this receptor binds is unknown. No base quality information exists; no much larger clone differs at one position. The donors were six healthy women who made up three monozygous twin pairs. All three twin pairs had been reared together, and it was thought likely that the same infectious agents and vaccines had been met by these twin pairs. TCR cDNA libraries were prepared from RNA that was isolated from peripheral blood mononuclear cells. The data were obtained in a study of identical twins' blood T cells (dated by TCRdb to the early 2010s). With regard to the full study: Roughly 50 million Illumina reads were obtained across about twelve libraries, comprising six alpha-chain and six beta-chain libraries. To assess how genetics influences repertoire formation, the study used next-generation sequencing to compare the TCR alpha and beta chain repertoires of three pairs of monozygous twins.

Libraries were made using 5' RACE. Sequencing used an Illumina Genome Analyzer IIx. The RNA-based TCR cDNA libraries were made using a previously described protocol that was modified in several ways. To prevent cross-contamination, barcodes specific to each sample were added to both ends of every TCR cDNA library during cDNA synthesis and amplification. Processing in the source paper ran as follows. Each library contained 2.2 to 3.6 million CDR3-containing reads, and somewhere between about 95,000 and nearly 550,000 clonotypes were identified for each individual. Reads with improper barcode index combinations were discarded, and clonesets were then built for each library with the MiTCR software. While assembling CDR3 clonotypes, MiTCR corrected PCR and sequencing errors and either filtered or rescued low-quality reads. Artificial out-of-frame clonotypes were mapped to in-frame sequences, with one indel allowed in the CDR3, and then removed. Similarity in V and J gene usage between donors was calculated as the Jensen-Shannon divergence divided by the mean entropy. TCRdb trimmed public reads at Q25 via fastp, called clones via MiXCR and kept in-frame beta chains. Every CDR3 protein is listed once, alongside the most common genes and DNA of its rows. The V and J calls, along with clone size, are taken from TCRdb and not from the paper's own processing. The sample yields 300,000 to 450,000 distinct CDR3 sequences; approximately 30% were counted once. The ten largest clones take up roughly 5.5% of the sample.

Study-wide conclusions, independent of this receptor: Independent studies were stated to be required to validate the proposed role of the TCRalpha J segment in MHC recognition during thymic selection. Twin pairs were reported to be markedly more alike in V gene usage than unrelated donors were, even when looking at non-selected out-of-frame TCRbeta clonotypes. Environmental influences could not be excluded as an explanation for twin similarity, since twins were reared together. Looking at the most abundant TCRbeta clonotypes, every donor had more CDR3 sequences in common with her twin than with unrelated donors. The number of CDR3 clonotypes shared between two donors was mainly determined by the product of the cloneset sizes of the two donors, and no clear deviation from this trend was shown by twins.

Cut back by 3 bases and 2 bases, the V and J ends lie 7 bases apart. According to the germline V gene, CDR1 reads SNHLY and CDR2 reads FYNNEI. Including cysteine and phenylalanine, the CDR3 has 13 amino acids. Of all the DNA, just the CDR3 is kept, 39 bases in frame from base 1. The rearranged segments are TRBV2 and TRBJ1-2; the D gene is not confidently resolved. The sequence was obtained from a woman between 18 and 50 years old in good health. The source material was PBMCs. The DNA is TGTGCCAGCAGTGAGAGGCCGAACTATGGCTACACCTTC. Its amino acids are CASSERPNYGYTF.